The clone carrying this TCR beta chain has just a few counts. The germline V gene has CDR1 KGHSH and CDR2 LQKENI. The CDR3 consists of 14 residues. The V gene end was trimmed by 2 bases and the J gene end by 2 bases; junction bases not matched to a gene: 3. The data stem from a study of blood T cell repertoires in COVID-19. Whole-study context: Acute and convalescent COVID-19 samples came from the United States, Italy and Spain. T cells, B-cell-depleted T cells, or PBMCs provided the cDNA or gDNA that served as material.

Under the authors' procedure: How many nucleated cells were present was estimated from reference gene primer amplification. Clones were read by immunoSEQ multiplex PCR, and TCRdb kept only the in-frame ones, dropping some. Clone size and the V and J calls come from that table; the DNA yielded D and trimming. The table lists nearly 110,000 clones, about four fifths of them singletons. The clonotype comes from a human donor in a cohort sampled during active COVID-19. Sequencing input: peripheral blood. This sequence joins TRBV18 and TRBJ2-7; TRBD1 agrees at 7 bases. CDR3 loop: CASSPGQETYEQYV. CDR3 DNA sequence: TGTGCCAGCTCACCAGGACAGGAGACCTACGAGCAGTACGTC.